The clone carrying this T cell receptor beta chain was found once. This sample was included in a study of T cell changes during pregnancy in multiple sclerosis. Repertoires were generated with immunoSEQ multiplex PCR, while TCRdb's copy carries only in-frame clones and drops some. The table lists approximately 60,000 clones, approximately 92% of them singletons, with about 0.33% in the top ten. Sequencing was performed on CD4+ T cells from peripheral blood mononuclear cells, taken before pregnancy. The origin of this receptor is a female donor with multiple sclerosis, enrolled in a pregnancy study.

The DNA for the CDR3 is TGTGCCACCAGCCTGGGACAGCGGGGGACTGAAGCTTTCTTT. This sequence encodes CATSLGQRGTEAFF. The chain couples TRBV15 to TRBJ1-1, with TRBD1 matching over 7 bases. The V segment lost 5 bases and the J segment 5 bases; nucleotides outside the gene matches: 8. CDR3 length: 14 residues. Per the germline V gene, CDR1 is LNHNV and CDR2 is YYDKDF (reference sequence).